This TCR beta chain was recovered during a study of blood T cell repertoires in COVID-19. The table came from immunoSEQ multiplex PCR; TCRdb's copy has only in-frame clones and leaves some out. Of 200,000 to 250,000 clones listed, about 90% were seen once; the top ten hold 2.5% to 3.5%. This clonotype was sampled from a woman in her fifties or sixties with acute or convalescent COVID-19. The sequencing sample was made of peripheral blood.

In nucleotides, the CDR3 is TGTGCCAGCAGTTACCAACAGGGGCCATATGGCTACACCTTC. Amino acid sequence: CASSYQQGPYGYTF. This chain connects TRBV6-6 to TRBJ1-2; TRBD1 aligns across 7 bases. Trimming at V came to 2 bases and at J to 5 bases, leaving 5 bases not matched to a gene. Per germline, CDR1 MNHNY and CDR2 SVGAGI (reference sequence). The CDR3 is 14 amino acids.